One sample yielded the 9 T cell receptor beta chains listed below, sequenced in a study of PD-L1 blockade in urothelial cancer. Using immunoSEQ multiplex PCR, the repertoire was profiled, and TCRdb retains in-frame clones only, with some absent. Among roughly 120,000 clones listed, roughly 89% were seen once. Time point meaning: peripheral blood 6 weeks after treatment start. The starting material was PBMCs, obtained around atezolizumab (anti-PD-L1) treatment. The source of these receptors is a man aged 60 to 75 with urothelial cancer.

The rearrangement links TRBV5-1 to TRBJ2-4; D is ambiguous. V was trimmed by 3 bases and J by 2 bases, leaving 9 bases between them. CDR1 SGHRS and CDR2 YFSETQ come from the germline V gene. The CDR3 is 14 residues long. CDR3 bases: TGCGCCAGCAGCTCGATGGAGACCAAAAACATTCAGTACTTC. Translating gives CASSSMETKNIQYF. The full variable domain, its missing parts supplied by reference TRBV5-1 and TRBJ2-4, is KAGVTQTPRYLIKTRGQQVTLSCSPISGHRSVSWYQQTPGQGLQFLFEYFSETQRNKGNFPGRFSGRQFSNSRSEMNVSTLELGDSALYLCASSSMETKNIQYFGAGTRLSVL.

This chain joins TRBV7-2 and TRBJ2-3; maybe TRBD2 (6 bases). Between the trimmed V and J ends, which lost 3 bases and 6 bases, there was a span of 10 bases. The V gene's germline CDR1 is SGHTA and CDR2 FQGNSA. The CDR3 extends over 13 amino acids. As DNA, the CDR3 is TGTGCCAGCAGCTTCGGGACTGGTGATACGCAGTATTTT. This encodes CASSFGTGDTQYF.

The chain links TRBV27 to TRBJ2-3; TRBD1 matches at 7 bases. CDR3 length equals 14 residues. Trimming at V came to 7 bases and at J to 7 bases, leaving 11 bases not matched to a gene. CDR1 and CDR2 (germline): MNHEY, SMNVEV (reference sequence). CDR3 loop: CASTSGQAQNTQYF. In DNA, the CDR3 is TGTGCCAGCACCAGCGGACAGGCACAGAATACGCAGTATTTT.

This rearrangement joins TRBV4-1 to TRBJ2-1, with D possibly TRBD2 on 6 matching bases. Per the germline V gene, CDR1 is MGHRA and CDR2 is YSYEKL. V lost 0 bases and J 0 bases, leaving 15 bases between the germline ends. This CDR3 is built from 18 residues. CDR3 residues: CASSQEGSWRDSYNEQFF. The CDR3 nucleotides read TGCGCCAGCAGCCAAGAAGGATCTTGGCGGGACTCCTACAATGAGCAGTTCTTC.

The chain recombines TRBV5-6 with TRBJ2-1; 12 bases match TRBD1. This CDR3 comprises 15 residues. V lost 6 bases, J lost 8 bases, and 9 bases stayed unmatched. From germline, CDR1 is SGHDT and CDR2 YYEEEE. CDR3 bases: TGTGCCAGCAAACCACCGGGACAGGGGGCGCATGAGCAGTTCTTC. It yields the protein CASKPPGQGAHEQFF.

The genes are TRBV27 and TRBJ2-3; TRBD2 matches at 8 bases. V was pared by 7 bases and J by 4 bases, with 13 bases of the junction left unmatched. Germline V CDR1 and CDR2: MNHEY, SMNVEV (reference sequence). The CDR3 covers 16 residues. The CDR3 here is CASTPGVAGWSDTQYF. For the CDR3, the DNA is TGTGCCAGCACCCCGGGGGTAGCGGGATGGTCAGATACGCAGTATTTT.

The CDR3 DNA reads as TGTGCCAGCAGCTTATGGGGGGGCGGCTACACCTTC. Amino acid sequence: CASSLWGGGYTF. The rearrangement joins TRBV7-9 to TRBJ1-2; TRBD1 is a possible D gene (6 bases). The CDR3 has 12 amino acids. V lost 2 bases and J 8 bases, leaving 9 bases between the germline ends. The germline CDR1 and CDR2 sequences are SEHNR and FQNEAQ (reference sequence).

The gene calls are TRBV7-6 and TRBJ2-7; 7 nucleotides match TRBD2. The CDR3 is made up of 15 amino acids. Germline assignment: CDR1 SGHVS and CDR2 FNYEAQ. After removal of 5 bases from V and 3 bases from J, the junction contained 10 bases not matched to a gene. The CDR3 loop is CASSQRPGGNYEQYF. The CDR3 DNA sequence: TGTGCCAGCAGCCAGAGGCCCGGGGGGAACTACGAGCAGTACTTC.

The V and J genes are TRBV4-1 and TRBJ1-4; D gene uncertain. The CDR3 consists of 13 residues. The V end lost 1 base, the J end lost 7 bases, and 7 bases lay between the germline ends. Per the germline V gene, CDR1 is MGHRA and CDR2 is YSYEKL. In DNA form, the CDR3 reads TGCGCCAGCAGCCAAGGACTAACTGAAAAACTGTTTTTT. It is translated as CASSQGLTEKLFF.